The source of this T cell receptor (beta chain) is a study of T cells in Graves' hyperthyroidism and ophthalmopathy. The investigators amplified TCR beta CDR3 regions from RNA transcripts. Primed by the HTBI set, a first-round RT-PCR was run on the TCR CDR3. TCRdb re-analysed the multiplex PCR reads in MiXCR, keeping a single row per CDR3 protein. The sample has more than 550,000 distinct CDR3 sequences; roughly a sixth are singletons. Germline trimming cut 3 bases from V and 2 bases from J; bases unmatched to any gene: 5. Germline loops: CDR1 MNHEY, CDR2 SVGEGT. The CDR3 consists of 17 residues. The chain has TRBV6-2 or TRBV6-3 and TRBJ2-3; 13 bases fit TRBD2. What was sequenced was blood. This receptor was taken from a woman between 45 and 60 years old with Graves' hyperthyroidism that later progressed to Graves' ophthalmopathy. CDR3 in DNA: TGTGCCAGCAGTTATGGGACTAGCGGGGAGTTCACAGATACGCAGTATTTT. The encoded protein is CASSYGTSGEFTDTQYF.